This T cell receptor (beta chain) originates from a study of regulatory T cells in long-lasting Graves disease. J gave up 4 bases and V 7 bases, and 9 bases lay outside the gene matches. Germline CDR1 MNHNS, CDR2 SASEGT. CDR3 size: 14 residues. In building TCR beta libraries, iRepertoire HTBI primers were used together with Arm-PCR of CDR3 regions. TCRdb redid the calling of the multiplex PCR reads with MiXCR, one entry per CDR3 protein. The data contain around 450,000 distinct CDR3 sequences, 14% to 15% of them singletons. The table lists this clonotype with many counts. Time point of the sample: newly diagnosed GD, antithyroid drugs for less than 3 months. PBMC-extracted RNA yielded the TCR library. This sample was also put to use in a study of T cells in Graves' hyperthyroidism and ophthalmopathy.

This TCR came from a woman in her forties with Graves disease. Here the sequenced sample was peripheral blood mononuclear cells (PBMCs), taken at new diagnosis, from a patient treated with antithyroid drugs. The genes are TRBV6-1 and TRBJ2-7; TRBD1 matches at 8 bases. This chain's CDR3 is CASKRDRGIYEQYF. CDR3 bases: TGTGCCAGCAAGAGAGACAGGGGTATTTACGAGCAGTACTTC.